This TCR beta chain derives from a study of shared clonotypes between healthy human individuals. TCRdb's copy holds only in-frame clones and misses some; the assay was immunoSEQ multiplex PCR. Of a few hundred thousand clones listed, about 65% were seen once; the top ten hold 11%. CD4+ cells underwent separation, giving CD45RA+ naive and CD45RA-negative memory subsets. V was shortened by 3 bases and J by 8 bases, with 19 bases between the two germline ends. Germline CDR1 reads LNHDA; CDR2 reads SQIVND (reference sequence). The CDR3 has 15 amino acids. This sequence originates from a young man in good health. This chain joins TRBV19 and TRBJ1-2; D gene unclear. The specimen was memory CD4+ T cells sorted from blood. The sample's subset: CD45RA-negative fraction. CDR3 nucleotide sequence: TGTGCCAGTAGTATCCTGGAAGTGGAAAGGGTCGGCTACACCTTC. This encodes CASSILEVERVGYTF.